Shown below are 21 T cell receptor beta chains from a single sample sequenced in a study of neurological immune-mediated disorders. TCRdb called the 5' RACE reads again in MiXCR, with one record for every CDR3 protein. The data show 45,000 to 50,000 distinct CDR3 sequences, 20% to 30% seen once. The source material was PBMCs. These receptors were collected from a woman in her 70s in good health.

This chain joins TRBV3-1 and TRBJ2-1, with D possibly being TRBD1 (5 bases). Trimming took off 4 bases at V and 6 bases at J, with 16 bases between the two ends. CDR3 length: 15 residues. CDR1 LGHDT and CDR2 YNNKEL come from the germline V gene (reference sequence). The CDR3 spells CASSLRARRFNEQFF. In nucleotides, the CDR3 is TGTGCCAGCAGCCTCAGGGCTCGGAGATTCAATGAGCAGTTCTTC.

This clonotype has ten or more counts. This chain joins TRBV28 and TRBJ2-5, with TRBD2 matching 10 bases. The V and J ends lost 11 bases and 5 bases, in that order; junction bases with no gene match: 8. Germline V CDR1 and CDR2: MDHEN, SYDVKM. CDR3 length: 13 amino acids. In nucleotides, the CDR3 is TGTGCCTTAAGCGGGAGGGCCGGTGAGACCCAGTACTTC. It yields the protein CALSGRAGETQYF.

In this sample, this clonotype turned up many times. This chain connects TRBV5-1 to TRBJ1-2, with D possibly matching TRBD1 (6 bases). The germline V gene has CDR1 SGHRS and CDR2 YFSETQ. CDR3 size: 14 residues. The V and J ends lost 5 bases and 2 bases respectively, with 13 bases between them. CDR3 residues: CASSRDMTNYGYTF. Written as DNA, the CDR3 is TGCGCCAGCAGTCGGGACATGACCAACTATGGCTACACCTTC.

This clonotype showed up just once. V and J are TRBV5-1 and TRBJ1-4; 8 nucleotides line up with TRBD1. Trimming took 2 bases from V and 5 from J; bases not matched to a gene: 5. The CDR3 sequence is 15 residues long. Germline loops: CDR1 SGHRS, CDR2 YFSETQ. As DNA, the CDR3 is TGCGCCAGCAGCTTCCAGACAGGGGAAAATGAAAAACTGTTTTTT. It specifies CASSFQTGENEKLFF.

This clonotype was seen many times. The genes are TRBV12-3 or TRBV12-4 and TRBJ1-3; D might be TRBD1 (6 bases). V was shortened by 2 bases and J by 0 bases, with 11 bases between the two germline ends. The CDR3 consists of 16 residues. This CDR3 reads CASSLRGASSGNTIYF. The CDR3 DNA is TGTGCCAGCAGTTTACGGGGGGCGAGCTCTGGAAACACCATATATTTT.

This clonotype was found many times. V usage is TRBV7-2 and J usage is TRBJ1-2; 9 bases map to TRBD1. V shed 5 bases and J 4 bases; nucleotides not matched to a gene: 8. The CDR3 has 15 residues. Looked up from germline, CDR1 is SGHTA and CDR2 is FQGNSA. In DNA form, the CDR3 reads TGTGCCAGCAGCCTAGGGGGACAGGGCGCCTATGGCTACACCTTC. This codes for CASSLGGQGAYGYTF.

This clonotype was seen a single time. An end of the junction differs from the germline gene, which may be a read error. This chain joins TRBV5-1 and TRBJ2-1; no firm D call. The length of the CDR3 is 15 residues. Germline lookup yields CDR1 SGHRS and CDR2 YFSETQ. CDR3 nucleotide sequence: TGCGCCAGCAGCGTGAGCGTGAGCAGGTACAATGAGCAGTTATTC. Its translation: CASSVSVSRYNEQLF.

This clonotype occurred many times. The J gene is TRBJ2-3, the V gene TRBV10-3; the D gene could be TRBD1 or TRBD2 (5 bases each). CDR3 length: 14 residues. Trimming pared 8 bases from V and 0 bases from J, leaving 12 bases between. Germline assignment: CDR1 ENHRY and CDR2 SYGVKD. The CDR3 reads CAIGRDPSTDTQYF. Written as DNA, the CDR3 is TGTGCCATCGGCCGGGACCCTAGCACAGATACGCAGTATTTT.

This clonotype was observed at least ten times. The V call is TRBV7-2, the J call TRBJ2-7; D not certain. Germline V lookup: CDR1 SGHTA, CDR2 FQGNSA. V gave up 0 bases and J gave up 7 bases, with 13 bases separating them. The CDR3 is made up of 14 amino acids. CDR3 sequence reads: CASSLAGPSSEQYF. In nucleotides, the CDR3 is TGTGCCAGCAGCTTAGCGGGTCCCTCCTCTGAGCAGTACTTC.

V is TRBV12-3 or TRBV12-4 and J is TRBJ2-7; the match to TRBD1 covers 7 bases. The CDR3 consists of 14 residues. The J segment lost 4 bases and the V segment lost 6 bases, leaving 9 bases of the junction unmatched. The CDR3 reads CASREQGSGYEQYF. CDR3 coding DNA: TGTGCCAGCAGGGAACAGGGGTCGGGATACGAGCAGTACTTC.

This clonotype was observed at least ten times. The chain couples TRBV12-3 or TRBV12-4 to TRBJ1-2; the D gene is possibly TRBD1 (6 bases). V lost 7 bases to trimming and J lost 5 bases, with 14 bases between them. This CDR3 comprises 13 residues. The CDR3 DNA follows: TGTGCCAGCATGGGCAGGGGTGGGTATGGCTACACCTTC. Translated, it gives CASMGRGGYGYTF.

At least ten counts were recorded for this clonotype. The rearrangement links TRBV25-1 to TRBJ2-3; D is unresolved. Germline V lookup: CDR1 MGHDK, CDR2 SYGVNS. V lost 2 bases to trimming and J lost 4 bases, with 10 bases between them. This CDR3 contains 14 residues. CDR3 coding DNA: TGTGCCAGCAGTGAAGTCTCAACCCCAGATACGCAGTATTTT. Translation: CASSEVSTPDTQYF.

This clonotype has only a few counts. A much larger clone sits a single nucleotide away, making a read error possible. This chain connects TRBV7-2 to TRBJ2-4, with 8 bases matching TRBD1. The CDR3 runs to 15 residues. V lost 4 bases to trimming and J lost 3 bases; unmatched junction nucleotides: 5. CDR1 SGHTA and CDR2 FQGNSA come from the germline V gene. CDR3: CASSSTDRDKNIQYF. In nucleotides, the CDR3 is TGTGCCAGCAGCTCAACGGACAGGGACAAAAACATTCAGTACTTC.

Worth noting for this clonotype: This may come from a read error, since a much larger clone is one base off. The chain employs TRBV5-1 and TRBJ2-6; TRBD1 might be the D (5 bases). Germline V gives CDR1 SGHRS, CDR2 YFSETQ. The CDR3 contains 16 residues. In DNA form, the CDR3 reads TGCGCCAGCAGCTTCCCGGAGAGCTCTGGGGCCAACGTCCCGACTTTC. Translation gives CASSFPESSGANVPTF.

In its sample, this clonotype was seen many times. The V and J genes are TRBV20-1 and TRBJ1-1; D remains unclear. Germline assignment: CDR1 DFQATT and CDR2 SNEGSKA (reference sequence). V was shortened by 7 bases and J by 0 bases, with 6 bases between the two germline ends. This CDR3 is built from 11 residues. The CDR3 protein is CSVNVNTEAFF. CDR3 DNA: TGCAGTGTAAACGTGAACACTGAAGCTTTCTTT.

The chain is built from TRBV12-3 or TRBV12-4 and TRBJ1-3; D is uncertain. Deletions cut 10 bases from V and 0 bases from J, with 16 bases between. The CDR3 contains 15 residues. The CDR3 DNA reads TGTGCCAACAGAGGTTTAGGTATCTCTGGAAACACCATATATTTT. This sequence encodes CANRGLGISGNTIYF.

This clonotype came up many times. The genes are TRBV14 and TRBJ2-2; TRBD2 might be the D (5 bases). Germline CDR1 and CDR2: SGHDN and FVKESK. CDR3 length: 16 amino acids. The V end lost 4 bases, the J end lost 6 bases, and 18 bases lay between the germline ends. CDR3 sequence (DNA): TGTGCCAGCAGCCCTTTAGGAGGAACTATGGCCGGGGAGCTGTTTTTT. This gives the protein CASSPLGGTMAGELFF.

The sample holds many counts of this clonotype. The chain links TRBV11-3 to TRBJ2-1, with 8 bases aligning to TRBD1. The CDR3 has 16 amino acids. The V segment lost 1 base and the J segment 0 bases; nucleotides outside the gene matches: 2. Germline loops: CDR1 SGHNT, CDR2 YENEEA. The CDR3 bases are TGTGCCAGCAGCTTAGGGACAGGGAACTCCTACAATGAGCAGTTCTTC. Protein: CASSLGTGNSYNEQFF.

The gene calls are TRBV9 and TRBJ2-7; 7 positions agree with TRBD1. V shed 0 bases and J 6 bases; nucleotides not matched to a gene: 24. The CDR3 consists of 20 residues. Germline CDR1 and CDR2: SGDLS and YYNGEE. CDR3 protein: CASSVGGGEDGYTVSGEQYF. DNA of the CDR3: TGTGCCAGCAGCGTAGGAGGGGGCGAAGATGGCTACACCGTGTCTGGCGAGCAGTACTTC.

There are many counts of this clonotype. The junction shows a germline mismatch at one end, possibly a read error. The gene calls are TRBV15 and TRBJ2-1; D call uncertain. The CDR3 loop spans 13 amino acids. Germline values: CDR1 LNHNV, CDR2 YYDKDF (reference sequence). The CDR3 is CVTSRDLIGIKLF. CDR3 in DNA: TGTGTCACCAGCAGAGATCTGATAGGGATTAAGCTCTTC.

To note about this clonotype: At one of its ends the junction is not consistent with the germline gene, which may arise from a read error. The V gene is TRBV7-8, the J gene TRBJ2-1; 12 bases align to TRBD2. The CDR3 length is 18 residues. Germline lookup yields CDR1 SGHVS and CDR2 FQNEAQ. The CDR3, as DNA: TGCGCCAGCAGCTTAGAGGCTAGCGGGAGGGCCGGGAACAATGAGCCGTTCTTC. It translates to CASSLEASGRAGNNEPFF.